The clone carrying this T cell receptor beta chain was detected only a few times. Its cognate antigen is unknown. Trimming took 0 bases from V and 2 from J; bases not matched to a gene: 5. The CDR3 length is 16 residues. Using a J-beta primer mix together with a sample-barcoded 5' primer, a second PCR was run for roughly 7 to 11 cycles. Every molecule of cDNA carried a tag from a template-switch adaptor with 12 random nucleotides. Each CDR3 protein is one row after TCRdb ran MiXCR on the 5' RACE reads. The sample consists of some 1.5 million distinct CDR3 sequences, approximately 28% of them appearing once. Ten milliliters of peripheral blood were drawn from each donor into EDTA-treated tubes. This entry is derived from a study of blood T cells in healthy people across ages. The study, taken as a whole, reports: TCR beta diversity correlated strongly with naive T cell percentage. Naive CD4+ cells and diversity were both higher in long-lived donors than in aged donors.

Sample: blood. The receptor was derived from a woman aged 25 to 39 in good health. The genes are TRBV12-3 or TRBV12-4 and TRBJ2-5; 8 nucleotides agree with TRBD2. CDR3 coding DNA: TGTGCCAGCAGTTTAGCGGGGATAGCGGGACAAGAGACCCAGTACTTC. Translation gives CASSLAGIAGQETQYF.